What follows are 23 T cell receptor beta chains derived from one specimen sequenced in a study of Graves' ophthalmopathy and Graves' hyperthyroidism. Transcripts of RNA were the source for amplifying TCR beta CDR3 regions. HTBI primers served in a first-round RT-PCR, which a second-round multiplex PCR followed. MiXCR, run by TCRdb on the multiplex PCR reads, gives a single entry per CDR3 protein. This sample has 300,000 or so distinct CDR3 sequences, with roughly a sixth found just once. The sequenced sample consisted of peripheral blood. These receptors all come from an adult man with Graves' ophthalmopathy.

This clonotype was detected many times. CDR3 bases: TGCGCCAGCAGCTTGGAGAGCTATGGCTACACCTTC. It specifies CASSLESYGYTF. The chain recombines TRBV5-1 with TRBJ1-2; D ambiguous. Germline V gene sequence: CDR1 SGHRS, CDR2 YFSETQ. V lost 0 bases and J lost 4, with 4 bases in between. The CDR3 spans 12 residues.

This clonotype was observed at least ten times. The chain recombines TRBV7-6 with TRBJ2-2; TRBD1 might be the D (6 bases). Germline V gene data show CDR1 as SGHVS and CDR2 as FNYEAQ. CDR3 length equals 16 residues. V lost 5 bases, J lost 2 bases, and 15 bases lay in between. CDR3 DNA: TGTGCCAGCAGCGCTATAACAGGGTTTAACACCGGGGAGCTGTTTTTT. Its protein is CASSAITGFNTGELFF.

This clonotype has at least ten counts. The CDR3 DNA sequence: TGCAGTGCTAGGGATGACAGGGCACCCCACTTT. Its translation is CSARDDRAPHF. This chain connects TRBV20-1 to TRBJ1-6, with TRBD1 identical over 7 bases. Germline-derived CDR1 and CDR2 are DFQATT and SNEGSKA (reference sequence). The CDR3 runs 11 residues. Trimming removed 3 bases from V and 18 bases from J; junction bases left unmatched: 8.

Many counts were recorded for this clonotype. The chain has TRBV5-1 and TRBJ1-2; 7 bases are a match to TRBD1. Trimming took 3 bases from V and 5 from J; bases not matched to a gene: 1. The CDR3 is 12 amino acids. The V gene's germline CDR1 is SGHRS and CDR2 YFSETQ. The CDR3 bases are TGCGCCAGCAGCTCACAGGGGTATGGCTACACCTTC. Amino acid sequence: CASSSQGYGYTF.

This clonotype was seen many times. This sequence joins TRBV6-5 and TRBJ1-2; 8 bases match TRBD1. Germline trimming cut 4 bases from V and 6 bases from J; bases unmatched to any gene: 4. Germline CDR1 is MNHEY and CDR2 is SVGAGI. The CDR3 is 13 residues long. The CDR3 region is CASSSDRVNGYTF. CDR3 coding DNA: TGTGCCAGCAGTTCGGACAGGGTGAATGGCTACACCTTC.

In its sample, this clonotype was seen many times. The chain has TRBV7-2 and TRBJ2-2; D uncertain. Per the germline V gene, CDR1 is SGHTA and CDR2 is FQGNSA. The length of the CDR3 is 15 residues. The V end was cut by 0 bases, the J end by 1 base, with 6 bases between. CDR3 coding DNA: TGTGCCAGCAGCTTAGCGGGCAAGAACACCGGGGAGCTGTTTTTT. Amino acid sequence: CASSLAGKNTGELFF.

The chain is built from TRBV5-1 and TRBJ2-4; TRBD1 is a possible D gene (6 bases). The CDR3 loop spans 14 amino acids. The germline V and J ends were trimmed by 3 bases and 10 bases, with 17 bases remaining between them. CDR1 is SGHRS and CDR2 is YFSETQ in the germline V gene. The CDR3 nucleotides are TGCGCCAGCAGCTCCGGGACACGTTCTGTTATTCAGTACTTC. It is translated as CASSSGTRSVIQYF. The entire variable domain, with the rest obtained from reference TRBV5-1 and TRBJ2-4, is as follows: KAGVTQTPRYLIKTRGQQVTLSCSPISGHRSVSWYQQTPGQGLQFLFEYFSETQRNKGNFPGRFSGRQFSNSRSEMNVSTLELGDSALYLCASSSGTRSVIQYFGAGTRLSVL.

This clonotype occurred many times. The chain combines TRBV27 with TRBJ1-2; TRBD1 is a possible D gene (5 bases). The CDR3 runs 16 residues. Germline CDR1 and CDR2: MNHEY and SMNVEV (reference sequence). With 5 bases removed from V and 1 base from J, the gap between germline ends came to 17 bases. CDR3 sequence (DNA): TGTGCCAGCAGTCCAGATTGGGGGAGCAATAACTATGGCTACACCTTC. Translation: CASSPDWGSNNYGYTF.

The table lists this clonotype with a few counts. The chain combines TRBV18 with TRBJ2-7; a possible D gene is TRBD1 (6 bases). This CDR3 is built from 13 residues. V lost 3 bases to trimming and J lost 5 bases, with 11 bases between them. The germline CDR1 and CDR2 sequences are KGHSH and LQKENI. This chain's CDR3 is CASSPPTGNEQYF. The CDR3 bases are TGTGCCAGCTCACCCCCCACAGGGAACGAGCAGTACTTC. Complete variable domain (other parts from reference TRBV18 and TRBJ2-7): NAGVMQNPRHLVRRRGQEARLRCSPMKGHSHVYWYRQLPEEGLKFMVYLQKENIIDESGMPKERFSAEFPKEGPSILRIQQVVRGDSAAYFCASSPPTGNEQYFGPGTRLTVT.

The chain employs TRBV28 and TRBJ2-7, with 8 bases that match TRBD2. This CDR3 contains 14 residues. Germline V gene lookup returns CDR1 MDHEN and CDR2 SYDVKM. Trimming at V came to 8 bases and at J to 0 bases, leaving 6 bases not matched to a gene. This CDR3 is CASGDSGTSYEQYF. In nucleotides, the CDR3 is TGTGCCAGCGGTGATAGCGGGACCTCCTACGAGCAGTACTTC. The full variable domain, completed using reference TRBV28 and TRBJ2-7, is DVKVTQSSRYLVKRTGEKVFLECVQDMDHENMFWYRQDPGLGLRLIYFSYDVKMKEKGDIPEGYSVSREKKERFSLILESASTNQTSMYLCASGDSGTSYEQYFGPGTRLTVT.

This clonotype was recorded once. The V and J genes are TRBV6-5 and TRBJ1-6, with D uncertain. V lost 2 bases, J lost 10 bases, and 18 bases lay in between. The V gene's germline CDR1 is MNHEY and CDR2 SVGAGI. The CDR3 totals 16 residues. The chain's CDR3 is CASSYPEGAYQSPLHF. DNA of the CDR3: TGTGCCAGCAGTTACCCAGAGGGCGCATATCAGTCACCCCTCCACTTT.

This clonotype was recorded many times. V and J are TRBV5-6 and TRBJ2-2; no firm D call. With 4 bases removed from V and 7 bases from J, the gap between germline ends came to 11 bases. Germline CDR1 is SGHDT and CDR2 is YYEEEE. The CDR3 has 13 amino acids. The CDR3 nucleotides read TGTGCCAGCAGCCCCGTGCCTCGCGGGGAGCTGTTTTTT. This sequence encodes CASSPVPRGELFF. Filled out from reference TRBV5-6 and TRBJ2-2, the complete variable domain reads DAGVTQSPTHLIKTRGQQVTLRCSPKSGHDTVSWYQQALGQGPQFIFQYYEEEERQRGNFPDRFSGHQFPNYSSELNVNALLLGDSALYLCASSPVPRGELFFGEGSRLTVL.

This clonotype was recorded many times. The chain has TRBV19 and TRBJ2-3; a possible D gene is TRBD2 (6 bases). The CDR3 totals 13 residues. Germline CDR1 reads LNHDA; CDR2 reads SQIVND (reference sequence). V lost 6 bases and J 0 bases, leaving 7 bases between the germline ends. CDR3 in amino acids: CASSGSSTDTQYF. The CDR3 nucleotides read TGTGCCAGTAGCGGGAGTAGCACAGATACGCAGTATTTT.

This clonotype occurred many times. The chain is built from TRBV6-1 and TRBJ1-5, with D perhaps matching TRBD1 (5 bases). Trimming removed 2 bases at V and 10 bases at J, with 18 bases between. CDR1 and CDR2 from the germline V gene are MNHNS and SASEGT. This CDR3 is built from 15 residues. CDR3 region: CASSELSGTTGPQHF. CDR3 DNA: TGTGCCAGCAGTGAATTATCGGGGACGACGGGTCCCCAGCATTTT.

The CDR3 bases are TGTGCCAGCAGTGAGGAGGGCAGGGGGAGGTACGAGCAGTACTTC. Residues: CASSEEGRGRYEQYF. This chain links TRBV2 with TRBJ2-7; tentative D call: TRBD1 (7 bases). The CDR3 extends over 15 amino acids. V shed 3 bases and J shed 4 bases, with 16 bases lying between them. Germline CDR1 and CDR2: SNHLY and FYNNEI.

This clonotype was seen repeatedly, ten times or more. V is TRBV4-2 and J is TRBJ2-5, with 14 bases lining up with TRBD2. The V segment lost 3 bases and the J segment 4 bases; nucleotides outside the gene matches: 7. This CDR3 has 17 amino acids. The germline V gene encodes CDR1 LGHNA and CDR2 YNFKEQ. DNA for the CDR3: TGTGCCAGCAGCCAGCGTGGTGGACTAGCGGGGGGAGAGACCCAGTACTTC. Protein product: CASSQRGGLAGGETQYF.

This clonotype was seen ten or more times. The V gene is TRBV6-5, the J gene TRBJ2-7; D not resolved. This CDR3 contains 14 residues. V lost 4 bases and J 3 bases, leaving 13 bases between the germline ends. The germline CDR1 and CDR2 sequences are MNHEY and SVGAGI. The CDR3 loop reads CASSSGRLVYEQYF. The CDR3 DNA reads TGTGCCAGCAGTTCCGGACGACTTGTCTACGAGCAGTACTTC.

This clonotype has ten or more counts. The chain joins TRBV4-2 to TRBJ2-7; D may match TRBD1 or TRBD2 (5 bases each). Per germline, CDR1 LGHNA and CDR2 YNFKEQ. V was clipped by 1 base and J by 6 bases, with 16 bases between them. CDR3 length: 15 residues. The CDR3: CASSQATGALLEQYF. DNA of the CDR3: TGTGCCAGCAGCCAAGCGACCGGGGCCCTCCTCGAGCAGTACTTC.

The chain has TRBV6-1 and TRBJ1-3, with unresolved D. Germline V gene data show CDR1 as MNHNS and CDR2 as SASEGT. The CDR3 length is 15 residues. Trimming removed 0 bases at V and 0 bases at J, with 6 bases between. The CDR3 DNA is TGTGCCAGCAGTGAAGCAACGAGCTCTGGAAACACCATATATTTT. As protein: CASSEATSSGNTIYF.

This clonotype was detected ten times or more. The gene calls are TRBV19 and TRBJ2-7, with D possibly being TRBD1 (5 bases). Trimming removed 2 bases from V and 7 bases from J, with 24 bases in between. CDR1 is LNHDA, CDR2 SQIVND, per germline (reference sequence). This CDR3 comprises 17 residues. The CDR3 DNA sequence: TGTGCCAGTAGTATAATTTCCACGACAGCAATCTTGGGGGAGCAGTACTTC. Protein sequence: CASSIISTTAILGEQYF.

This clonotype was picked up many times. The V call is TRBV30, the J call TRBJ2-7; 12 bases map to TRBD1. This CDR3 has 15 amino acids. V trimming: 2 bases; J trimming: 4 bases; junction bases outside the gene matches: 6. CDR1 GTSNPN and CDR2 SVGIG come from the germline V gene (reference sequence). The CDR3 loop reads CAWSLRDRGLYEQYF. The CDR3 DNA sequence: TGTGCCTGGAGTCTCCGGGACAGGGGGCTGTACGAGCAGTACTTC.

The chain joins TRBV12-3 or TRBV12-4 to TRBJ2-7; 7 bases map to TRBD1. The ends lost 6 bases at V and 9 bases at J; junction bases unmatched: 8. This CDR3 comprises 12 residues. CDR3 coding DNA: TGTGCCAGCAGCCCCGACAGGGATCGGCAGTACTTC. Protein product: CASSPDRDRQYF.

This clonotype was counted ten times or more. The rearrangement links TRBV19 to TRBJ2-7, with TRBD1 matching 8 bases. The V gene's germline CDR1 is LNHDA and CDR2 SQIVND (reference sequence). This CDR3 is 13 amino acids long. The junction had 5 bases not matched to a gene; V was cut back by 5 bases and J by 5 bases. CDR3 DNA: TGTGCCAGTAGTCGACAGGGGCCCGACGAGCAGTACTTC. The encoded protein is CASSRQGPDEQYF.